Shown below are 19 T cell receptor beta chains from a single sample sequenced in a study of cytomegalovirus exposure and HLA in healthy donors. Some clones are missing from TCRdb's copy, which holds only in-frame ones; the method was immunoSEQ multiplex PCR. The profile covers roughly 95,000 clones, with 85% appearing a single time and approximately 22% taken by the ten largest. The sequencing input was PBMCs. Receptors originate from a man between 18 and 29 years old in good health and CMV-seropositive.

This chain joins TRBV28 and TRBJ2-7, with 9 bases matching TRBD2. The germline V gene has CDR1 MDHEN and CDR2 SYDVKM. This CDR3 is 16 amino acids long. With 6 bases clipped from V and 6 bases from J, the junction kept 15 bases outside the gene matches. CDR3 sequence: CASSLERVAGAGEQYV. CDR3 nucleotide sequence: TGTGCCAGCAGCCTAGAGAGGGTAGCGGGAGCGGGCGAGCAGTACGTC.

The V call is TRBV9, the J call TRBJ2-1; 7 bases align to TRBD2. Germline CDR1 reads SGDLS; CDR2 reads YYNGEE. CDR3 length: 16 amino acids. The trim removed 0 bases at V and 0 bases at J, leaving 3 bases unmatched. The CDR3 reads CASSVVGGSSYNEQFF. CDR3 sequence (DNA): TGTGCCAGCAGCGTAGTAGGCGGGAGCTCCTACAATGAGCAGTTCTTC.

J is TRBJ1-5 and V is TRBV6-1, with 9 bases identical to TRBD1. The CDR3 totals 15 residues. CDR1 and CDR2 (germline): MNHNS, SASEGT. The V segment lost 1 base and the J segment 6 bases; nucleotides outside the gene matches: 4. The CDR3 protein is CASSEGTGGSQPQHF. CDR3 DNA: TGTGCCAGCAGTGAAGGAACAGGGGGCAGTCAGCCCCAGCATTTT.

The CDR3 sequence: CASSVGLAGLYNEQFF. In DNA, the CDR3 is TGTGCCAGCAGCGTCGGACTAGCGGGACTCTACAATGAGCAGTTCTTC. V is TRBV9 and J is TRBJ2-1; TRBD2 aligns across 12 bases. Per the germline V gene, CDR1 is SGDLS and CDR2 is YYNGEE. The CDR3 sequence is 16 residues long. Losses at the gene ends were 2 bases for V and 3 bases for J; bases not matched to a gene: 3.

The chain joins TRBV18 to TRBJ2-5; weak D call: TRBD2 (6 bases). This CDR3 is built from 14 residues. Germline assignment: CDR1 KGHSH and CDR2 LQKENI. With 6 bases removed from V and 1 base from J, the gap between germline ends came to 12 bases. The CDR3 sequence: CASSIADLQETQYF. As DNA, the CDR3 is TGTGCCAGCTCCATAGCGGACCTCCAAGAGACCCAGTACTTC.

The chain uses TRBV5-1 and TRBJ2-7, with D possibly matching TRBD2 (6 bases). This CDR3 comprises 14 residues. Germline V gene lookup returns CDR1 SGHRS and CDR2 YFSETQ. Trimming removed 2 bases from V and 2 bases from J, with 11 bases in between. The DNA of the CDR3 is TGCGCCAGCAGCTTTTGGGGACTGACCTACGAGCAGTACTTC. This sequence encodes CASSFWGLTYEQYF.

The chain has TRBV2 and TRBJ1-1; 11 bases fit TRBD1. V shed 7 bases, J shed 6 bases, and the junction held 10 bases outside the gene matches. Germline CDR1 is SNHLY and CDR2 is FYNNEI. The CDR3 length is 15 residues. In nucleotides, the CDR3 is TGTGCCAGCACCCTAGAGGGACAGGGGGGATCTGAAGCTTTCTTT. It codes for CASTLEGQGGSEAFF. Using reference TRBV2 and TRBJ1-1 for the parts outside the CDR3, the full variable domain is EPEVTQTPSHQVTQMGQEVILRCVPISNHLYFYWYRQILGQKVEFLVSFYNNEISEKSEIFDDQFSVERPDGSNFTLKIRSTKLEDSAMYFCASTLEGQGGSEAFFGQGTRLTVV.

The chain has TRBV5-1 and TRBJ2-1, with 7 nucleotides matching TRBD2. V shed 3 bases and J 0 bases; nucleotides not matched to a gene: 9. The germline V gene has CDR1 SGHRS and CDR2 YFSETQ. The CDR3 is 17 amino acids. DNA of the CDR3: TGCGCCAGCAGCTCGCCGACTAGCATGAGCTCCTACAATGAGCAGTTCTTC. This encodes CASSSPTSMSSYNEQFF.

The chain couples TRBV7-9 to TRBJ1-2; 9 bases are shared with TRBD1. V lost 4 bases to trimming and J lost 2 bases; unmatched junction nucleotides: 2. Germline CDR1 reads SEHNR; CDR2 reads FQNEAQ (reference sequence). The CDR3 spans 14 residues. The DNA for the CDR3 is TGTGCCAGCAGCTCGACAGGGGGGAACTATGGCTACACCTTC. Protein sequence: CASSSTGGNYGYTF.

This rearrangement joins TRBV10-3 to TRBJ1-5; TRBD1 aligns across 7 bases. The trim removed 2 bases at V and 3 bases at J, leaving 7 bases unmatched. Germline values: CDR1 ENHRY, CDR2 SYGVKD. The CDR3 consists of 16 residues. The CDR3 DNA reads TGTGCCATCAGTGAGCCCGGGGACAGCCCCAATCAGCCCCAGCATTTT. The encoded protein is CAISEPGDSPNQPQHF.

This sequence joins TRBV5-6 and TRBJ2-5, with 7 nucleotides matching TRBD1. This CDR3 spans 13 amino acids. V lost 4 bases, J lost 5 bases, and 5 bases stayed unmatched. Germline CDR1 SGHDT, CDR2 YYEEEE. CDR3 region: CASSPRGLETQYF. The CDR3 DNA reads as TGTGCCAGCAGCCCCAGGGGGTTGGAGACCCAGTACTTC. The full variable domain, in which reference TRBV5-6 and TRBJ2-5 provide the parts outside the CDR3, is DAGVTQSPTHLIKTRGQQVTLRCSPKSGHDTVSWYQQALGQGPQFIFQYYEEEERQRGNFPDRFSGHQFPNYSSELNVNALLLGDSALYLCASSPRGLETQYFGPGTRLLVL.

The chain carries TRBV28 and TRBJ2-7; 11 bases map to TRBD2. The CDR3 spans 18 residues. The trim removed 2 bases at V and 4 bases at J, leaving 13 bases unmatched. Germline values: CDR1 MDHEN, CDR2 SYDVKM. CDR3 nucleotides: TGTGCCAGCAGTTTACGTGTTAGCGGGAGGGCCTGGGGGTACGAGCAGTACGTC. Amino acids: CASSLRVSGRAWGYEQYV.

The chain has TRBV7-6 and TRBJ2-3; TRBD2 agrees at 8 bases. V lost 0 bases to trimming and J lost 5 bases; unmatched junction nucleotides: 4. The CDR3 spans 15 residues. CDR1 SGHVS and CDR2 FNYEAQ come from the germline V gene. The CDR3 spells CASSLASGSGDTQYF. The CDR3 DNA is TGTGCCAGCAGCTTAGCAAGCGGGAGTGGAGATACGCAGTATTTT. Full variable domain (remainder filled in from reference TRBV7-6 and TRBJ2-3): GAGVSQSPRYKVTKRGQDVALRCDPISGHVSLYWYRQALGQGPEFLTYFNYEAQQDKSGLPNDRFSAERPEGSISTLTIQRTEQRDSAMYRCASSLASGSGDTQYFGPGTRLTVL.

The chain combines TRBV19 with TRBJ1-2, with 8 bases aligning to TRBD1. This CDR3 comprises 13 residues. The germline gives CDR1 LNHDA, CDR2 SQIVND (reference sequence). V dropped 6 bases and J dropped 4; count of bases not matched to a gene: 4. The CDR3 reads CASSPDRGYGYTF. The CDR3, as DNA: TGTGCCAGTAGCCCCGACAGGGGCTATGGCTACACCTTC.

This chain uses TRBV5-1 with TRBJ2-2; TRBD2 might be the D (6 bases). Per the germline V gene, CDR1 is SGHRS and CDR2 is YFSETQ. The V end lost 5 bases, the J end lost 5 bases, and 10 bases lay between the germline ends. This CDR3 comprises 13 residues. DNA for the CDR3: TGCGCCAGCAGTCGCGGGGTAACCGGGGAGCTGTTTTTT. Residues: CASSRGVTGELFF.

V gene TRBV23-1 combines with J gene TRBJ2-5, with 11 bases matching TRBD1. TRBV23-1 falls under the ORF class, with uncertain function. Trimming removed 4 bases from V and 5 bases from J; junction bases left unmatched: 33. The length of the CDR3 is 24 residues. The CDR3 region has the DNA TGCGCCAGCAGTCGCTCCACTGTTAACCCGCCGGGACAGGGGGGCGGGTTTGGATGGGAGACCCAGTACTTC. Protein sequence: CASSRSTVNPPGQGGGFGWETQYF.

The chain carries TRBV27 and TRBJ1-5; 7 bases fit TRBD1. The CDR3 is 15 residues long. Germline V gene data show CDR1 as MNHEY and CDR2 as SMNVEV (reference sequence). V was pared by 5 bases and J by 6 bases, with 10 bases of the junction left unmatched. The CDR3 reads CASSPWTGFGQPQHF. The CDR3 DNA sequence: TGTGCCAGCAGTCCCTGGACAGGTTTCGGTCAGCCCCAGCATTTT.

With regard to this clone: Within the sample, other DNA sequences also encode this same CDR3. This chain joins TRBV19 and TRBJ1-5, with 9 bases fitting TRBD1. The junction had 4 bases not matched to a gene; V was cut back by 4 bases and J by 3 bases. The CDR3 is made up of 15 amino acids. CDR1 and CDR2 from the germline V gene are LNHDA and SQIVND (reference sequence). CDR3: CASSKGTGNNQPQHF. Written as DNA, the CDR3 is TGTGCCAGTAGTAAAGGGACAGGGAACAATCAGCCCCAGCATTTT.

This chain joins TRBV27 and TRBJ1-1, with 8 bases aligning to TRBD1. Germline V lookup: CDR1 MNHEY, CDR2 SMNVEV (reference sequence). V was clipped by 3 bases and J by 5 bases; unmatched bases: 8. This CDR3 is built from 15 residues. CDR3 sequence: CASSFRTGMGTEAFF. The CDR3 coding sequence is TGTGCCAGCAGTTTTCGGACAGGGATGGGTACTGAAGCTTTCTTT.